This T cell receptor beta chain was sequenced in a study of CD8 T cells in Susac syndrome. Looking at the study overall: Intravenous immunoglobulin alone or corticosteroids were being given to patients with Susac syndrome at blood draw, unless they were therapy-naive.

FACS enriched CD8+ TEMRA cells, while bulk CD8+ and CD4+ were negatively isolated. This clonotype was recorded once. RNA amounts of 0.5 to 1 ug underwent reverse transcription with random hexamers. The authors amplified TCR beta CDR3 across 54 Vbeta and 13 Jbeta using immunoSEQ multiplex PCR. TCRdb re-analysed the immunoSEQ multiplex PCR reads in MiXCR, keeping a single row per CDR3 protein. The sample includes about 190,000 distinct CDR3 sequences, about 91% of them seen just once. This CDR3 is built from 14 residues. Trimming removed 1 base at V and 6 bases at J, with 13 bases between. The germline gives CDR1 DFQATT, CDR2 SNEGSKA (reference sequence).

This clonotype originated in a human donor with Susac syndrome. This chain uses TRBV20-1 with TRBJ1-5, with D possibly matching TRBD1 (6 bases). Material: CD4+ T cells from PBMCs. The CDR3, as DNA: TGCAGTGCTAGAGTCGGGGGAGGGGGTCAGCCCCAGCATTTT. It encodes CSARVGGGGQPQHF.